This T cell receptor (beta chain) was profiled in a study of patients and donors after allogeneic stem cell transplantation. The J segment lost 4 bases and the V segment lost 1 base, leaving 14 bases of the junction unmatched. Germline values: CDR1 SEHNR, CDR2 FQNEAQ (reference sequence). The CDR3 extends over 19 amino acids. This clonotype was observed a single time. TCRdb analysed the RT-PCR reads with MiXCR anew, one entry per CDR3 protein. Of 40,000 to 45,000 distinct CDR3 sequences listed, over 25% are singletons. This sequence originates from a human donor who was either an allogeneic HSCT recipient or a stem cell or donor lymphocyte infusion donor (not recorded which). It is not recorded whose cells these are; they may come from a transplant donor. The chain uses TRBV7-9 and TRBJ2-2; 8 nucleotides align to TRBD2. What was sequenced was blood, either unsorted or a sorted T cell fraction (not recorded which). CDR3 sequence (DNA): TGTGCCAGCAGCTTAGAGTATCGGAGCGGGAGCTGGAGCACCGGGGAGCTGTTTTTT. It translates to CASSLEYRSGSWSTGELFF.